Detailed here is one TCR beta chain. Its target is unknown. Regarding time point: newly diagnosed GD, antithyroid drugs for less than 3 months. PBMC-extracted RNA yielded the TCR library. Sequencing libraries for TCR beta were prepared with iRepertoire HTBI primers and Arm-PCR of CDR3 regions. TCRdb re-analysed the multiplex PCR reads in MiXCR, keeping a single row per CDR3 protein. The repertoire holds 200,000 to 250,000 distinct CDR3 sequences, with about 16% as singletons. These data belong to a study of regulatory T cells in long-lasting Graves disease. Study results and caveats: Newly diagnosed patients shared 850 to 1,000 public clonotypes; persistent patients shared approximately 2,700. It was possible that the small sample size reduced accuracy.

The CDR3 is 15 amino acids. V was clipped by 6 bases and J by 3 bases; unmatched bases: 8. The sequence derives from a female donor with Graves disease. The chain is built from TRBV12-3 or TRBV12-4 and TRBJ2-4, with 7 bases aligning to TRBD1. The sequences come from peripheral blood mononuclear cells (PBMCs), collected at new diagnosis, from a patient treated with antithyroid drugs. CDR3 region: CASSLRQGDKNIQYF. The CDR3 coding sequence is TGTGCCAGCAGCCTCAGACAGGGCGACAAAAACATTCAGTACTTC.